Presented here are 9 T cell receptor beta chains from one specimen sequenced in a study of shared clonotypes between healthy human individuals. Using immunoSEQ multiplex PCR, the repertoire was profiled, and TCRdb retains in-frame clones only, with some absent. The sample includes 650,000 to 700,000 clones, roughly 87% of them seen just once. The specimen sequenced was memory CD8+ T cells from PBMCs. The subset is: CD45RO+ cells pooled with CCR7-negative TemRA cells. These receptors were collected from a man aged 18 to 30 in good health. Some clones in this sample may be carry-over from other donors' samples.

The chain has TRBV28 and TRBJ1-5, with TRBD1 matching 8 bases. Germline V gives CDR1 MDHEN, CDR2 SYDVKM. The CDR3 is made up of 17 amino acids. V gave up 5 bases and J gave up 11 bases; unmatched junction bases: 20. The CDR3 loop reads CASSMLGAGGLFGAQHF. The CDR3 region has the DNA TGTGCCAGCAGTATGCTCGGGGCAGGGGGCCTGTTCGGGGCCCAGCATTTT.

This chain links TRBV10-3 with TRBJ2-7; TRBD2 is a possible D gene (5 bases). Germline V gene sequence: CDR1 ENHRY, CDR2 SYGVKD. Between the trimmed V and J ends, which lost 0 bases and 5 bases, there was a span of 11 bases. The CDR3 has 14 amino acids. The CDR3 loop reads CAISESRGPHEQYF. The DNA for the CDR3 is TGTGCCATCAGTGAGTCACGGGGTCCCCACGAGCAGTACTTC.

The gene calls are TRBV27 and TRBJ1-5; TRBD1 is a possible D gene (6 bases). V shed 3 bases and J shed 4 bases, with 10 bases lying between them. The CDR3 loop spans 14 amino acids. CDR1 is MNHEY, CDR2 SMNVEV, per germline (reference sequence). CDR3 in amino acids: CASSFMGANQPQHF. CDR3 DNA sequence: TGTGCCAGCAGTTTTATGGGGGCTAATCAGCCCCAGCATTTT.

J is TRBJ1-6 and V is TRBV28; no clear D. V was cut by 4 bases and J by 11 bases, with 9 bases left in between. CDR3 size: 12 residues. The V gene's germline CDR1 is MDHEN and CDR2 SYDVKM. The CDR3 sequence: CASSWTNPPLHF. The DNA of the CDR3 is TGTGCCAGCAGTTGGACCAATCCACCCCTCCACTTT.

The table lists this clone with a few counts. The J gene is TRBJ1-2, the V gene TRBV7-8; possible D gene TRBD1, 5 bases. This CDR3 spans 13 amino acids. Trimming cost V 4 bases and J 8 bases, with 14 bases left between them. Germline V lookup: CDR1 SGHVS, CDR2 FQNEAQ. The chain's CDR3 is CASSSGRKGGYTF. The CDR3, as DNA: TGTGCCAGCAGCTCCGGACGGAAGGGGGGCTACACCTTC.

The chain joins TRBV7-8 to TRBJ2-7; TRBD1 agrees at 9 bases. Trimming took 5 bases from V and 2 from J; bases not matched to a gene: 10. Per the germline V gene, CDR1 is SGHVS and CDR2 is FQNEAQ. This CDR3 has 16 amino acids. The CDR3 sequence: CASSTRGQGPPYEQYF. The CDR3 region has the DNA TGTGCCAGCAGCACGAGAGGACAGGGGCCACCCTACGAGCAGTACTTC. Filled out from reference TRBV7-8 and TRBJ2-7, the complete variable domain reads GAGVSQSPRYKVAKRGQDVALRCDPISGHVSLFWYQQALGQGPEFLTYFQNEAQLDKSGLPSDRFFAERPEGSVSTLKIQRTQQEDSAVYLCASSTRGQGPPYEQYFGPGTRLTVT.

This chain joins TRBV9 and TRBJ2-3; 7 bases align to TRBD1. CDR1 is SGDLS, CDR2 YYNGEE, per germline. This CDR3 spans 14 amino acids. With 6 bases clipped from V and 2 bases from J, the junction kept 6 bases outside the gene matches. The DNA of the CDR3 is TGTGCCAGCAACAAACAGGGGTTCACAGATACGCAGTATTTT. Protein sequence: CASNKQGFTDTQYF.

This clone was seen only once. The rearrangement joins TRBV18 to TRBJ2-5, with no clear D. This CDR3 is 17 amino acids long. With 0 bases removed from V and 1 base from J, the gap between germline ends came to 15 bases. Germline assignment: CDR1 KGHSH and CDR2 LQKENI. CDR3 loop: CASSPPASEDLQETQYF. CDR3 bases: TGTGCCAGCTCACCACCTGCTTCAGAAGACCTCCAAGAGACCCAGTACTTC.

CDR3 amino acids: CASSVQQKGVYTGELFF. CDR3 sequence (DNA): TGTGCCAGCAGCGTTCAGCAGAAAGGGGTTTACACCGGGGAGCTGTTTTTT. The chain carries TRBV9 and TRBJ2-2; D perhaps matches TRBD1 (5 bases). Germline CDR1 reads SGDLS; CDR2 reads YYNGEE. The V end was cut by 2 bases, the J end by 3 bases, with 17 bases between. The CDR3 consists of 17 residues.